The subject of this entry is one T cell receptor beta chain. The CDR3 contains 16 residues. In germline, CDR1 is SGHDT, CDR2 YYEEEE. Between the trimmed V and J ends, which lost 0 bases and 2 bases, there was a span of 9 bases. The entry originates in a study of T-cell memory formation after mild COVID-19. TCRdb passed the 5' RACE reads through MiXCR, listing each CDR3 protein once. The sample holds about 430,000 distinct CDR3 sequences; 24% are singletons and the top ten take roughly 9.7%. The specimen sequenced was PBMCs or a T cell subset sorted from them (not recorded which). This TCR derives from an adult woman who had mild COVID-19 (a few samples of this study predate the infection). Cell type and time point are not known. The chain has TRBV5-6 and TRBJ2-6; D is uncertain. The CDR3 DNA sequence: TGTGCCAGCAGCTTGGCCTCAGGCCCTGGGGCCAACGTCCTGACTTTC. Its protein product is CASSLASGPGANVLTF.